These 14 T cell receptor beta chains share one sample of origin, sequenced in a study of CD8 T cells in ankylosing spondylitis. Via MiXCR, TCRdb re-called the 5' RACE reads, giving one row per CDR3 protein. The repertoire includes about 360,000 distinct CDR3 sequences, 20% of them detected once, and around 13% sits in the top ten. Sequencing was carried out using blood, either unsorted or a sorted T cell fraction (not recorded which). These receptors originate from a male donor with ankylosing spondylitis or in good health (not recorded which).

This clonotype has just a few counts. This chain connects TRBV12-3 or TRBV12-4 to TRBJ2-1; 8 bases are shared with TRBD1. The junction had 7 bases not matched to a gene; V was cut back by 3 bases and J by 3 bases. The CDR3 runs to 16 residues. CDR3 nucleotides: TGTGCCAGCAGTTTCACCGGGACAGGTAGCTACAATGAGCAGTTCTTC. Its translation is CASSFTGTGSYNEQFF.

The chain uses TRBV30 and TRBJ2-1, with D perhaps matching TRBD1 (6 bases). CDR3 size: 15 residues. Trimming took off 8 bases at V and 7 bases at J, with 24 bases between the two ends. Germline V lookup: CDR1 GTSNPN, CDR2 SVGIG (reference sequence). The CDR3 loop is CAGTPGTTTLNEQFF. The CDR3 nucleotides are TGTGCCGGGACCCCCGGGACAACGACCTTAAATGAGCAGTTCTTC. Supplemented by reference TRBV30 and TRBJ2-1, the full variable domain reads SQTIHQWPATLVQPVGSPLSLECTVEGTSNPNLYWYRQAAGRGLQLLFYSVGIGQISSEVPQNLSASRPQDRQFILSSKKLLLSDSGFYLCAGTPGTTTLNEQFFGPGTRLTVL.

The CDR3 DNA reads TGCAGCGTTGTATACGGGACAGGGGACGGGGAGACCCAGTACTTC. This codes for CSVVYGTGDGETQYF. The chain carries TRBV29-1 and TRBJ2-5; 10 bases are a match to TRBD1. This CDR3 has 15 amino acids. Germline V gene sequence: CDR1 SQVTM, CDR2 ANQGSEA. Unmatched junction bases numbered 10, after V lost 4 bases and J lost 5 bases. The full variable domain, in which reference TRBV29-1 and TRBJ2-5 provide the parts outside the CDR3, is SAVISQKPSRDICQRGTSLTIQCQVDSQVTMMFWYRQQPGQSLTLIATANQGSEATYESGFVIDKFPISRPNLTFSTLTVSNMSPEDSSIYLCSVVYGTGDGETQYFGPGTRLLVL.

This clonotype was found once. The J gene is TRBJ2-3, the V gene TRBV7-9; TRBD2 matches at 11 bases. The CDR3 totals 17 residues. The V segment lost 1 base and the J segment 1 base; nucleotides outside the gene matches: 4. Per germline, CDR1 SEHNR and CDR2 FQNEAQ (reference sequence). The CDR3 coding sequence is TGTGCCAGCAGCTTAGTTCCGACTAGCGGGGGCACAGATACGCAGTATTTT. Protein: CASSLVPTSGGTDTQYF.

As to this clonotype: This may be a read error: a much more frequent sequence differs by one nucleotide. The rearrangement uses TRBV27 and TRBJ2-1; D unclear. Between the trimmed V and J ends, which lost 4 bases and 0 bases, there was a span of 7 bases. The CDR3 is made up of 14 amino acids. The germline CDR1 and CDR2 sequences are MNHEY and SMNVEV (reference sequence). CDR3 DNA: TGTGCCAGCAGTTACGGGCGCTCCTACAATGAGCAGTTCTTC. This encodes CASSYGRSYNEQFF.

This clonotype appeared a few times. This chain uses TRBV5-5 with TRBJ2-1; D ambiguous. The CDR3 has 14 residues. Trimming cost V 0 bases and J 10 bases, with 14 bases left between them. CDR1 and CDR2 from the germline V gene are SGHKS and YYEKEE (reference sequence). CDR3 in DNA: TGTGCCAGCAGCTTGGGGGCAGAGACTTGGGAGCAGTTCTTC. This gives the protein CASSLGAETWEQFF.

In its sample, this clonotype was seen a few times. This rearrangement joins TRBV13 to TRBJ2-5; TRBD2 aligns across 9 bases. Germline V gene data show CDR1 as PRHDT and CDR2 as FYEKMQ (reference sequence). The CDR3 runs to 14 residues. V lost 5 bases and J lost 5; bases outside the gene matches: 6. DNA of the CDR3: TGTGCCAGCAGCCCTCGGACTAGCGCGGAGACCCAGTACTTC. Its protein product is CASSPRTSAETQYF.

This clonotype was found a few times. The chain is built from TRBV29-1 and TRBJ1-2; 11 nucleotides line up with TRBD1. J was trimmed by 3 bases and V by 7 bases; bases with no gene match: 4. From germline, CDR1 is SQVTM and CDR2 ANQGSEA. CDR3 size: 13 residues. CDR3: CSAGTGGDYGYTF. In nucleotides, the CDR3 is TGCAGCGCCGGGACAGGGGGGGACTATGGCTACACCTTC.

This chain uses TRBV6-5 with TRBJ2-7; D perhaps matches TRBD1 (6 bases). Germline values: CDR1 MNHEY, CDR2 SVGAGI. This CDR3 contains 17 residues. Trimming left V 0 bases short and J 1 base short, with 16 bases between. CDR3 in amino acids: CASSYSDDRGQSYEQYF. DNA of the CDR3: TGTGCCAGCAGTTACTCCGACGATAGGGGACAATCCTACGAGCAGTACTTC.

This rearrangement joins TRBV5-6 to TRBJ1-5, with D maybe TRBD1 (6 bases). CDR1 and CDR2 (germline): SGHDT, YYEEEE. The CDR3 contains 12 residues. Between the trimmed V and J ends, which lost 0 bases and 9 bases, there was a span of 7 bases. The CDR3 DNA is TGTGCCAGCAGCTTGGAGGGGGGGCCCCAGCATTTT. This codes for CASSLEGGPQHF.

This clonotype was counted a few times. This chain connects TRBV11-1 to TRBJ1-1, with D tentatively TRBD1 (6 bases). Per germline, CDR1 SGHAT and CDR2 FQDESV (reference sequence). Trimming took 5 bases from V and 4 from J, leaving 14 bases between them. The CDR3 length is 14 residues. As DNA, the CDR3 is TGTGCCAGCAGCGCAGGGGTGTGGACCACTGAAGCTTTCTTT. Translating it yields CASSAGVWTTEAFF. The whole variable domain, filled in from reference TRBV11-1 and TRBJ1-1, reads EAEVAQSPRYKITEKSQAVAFWCDPISGHATLYWYRQILGQGPELLVQFQDESVVDDSQLPKDRFSAERLKGVDSTLKIQPAELGDSAMYLCASSAGVWTTEAFFGQGTRLTVV.

In this sample, this clonotype turned up a few times. The chain recombines TRBV4-1 with TRBJ1-1; D gene unclear. This CDR3 spans 15 amino acids. The V gene lost 0 bases and the J gene lost 1 base, with 9 bases spanning the gap. Germline CDR1 and CDR2: MGHRA and YSYEKL. CDR3 residues: CASSQESSGNTEAFF. In DNA, the CDR3 is TGCGCCAGCAGCCAAGAATCGTCTGGGAACACTGAAGCTTTCTTT.

The genes are TRBV7-9 and TRBJ1-1; 7 bases line up with TRBD1. Germline values: CDR1 SEHNR, CDR2 FQNEAQ (reference sequence). Trimming at V came to 0 bases and at J to 6 bases, leaving 7 bases not matched to a gene. CDR3 size: 15 residues. The CDR3 protein is CASSLARDRAPEAFF. CDR3 sequence (DNA): TGTGCCAGCAGCTTAGCCCGTGACAGGGCCCCTGAAGCTTTCTTT.

The chain recombines TRBV7-6 with TRBJ2-2; D remains ambiguous. V lost 5 bases to trimming and J lost 6 bases, with 16 bases between them. Germline CDR1 reads SGHVS; CDR2 reads FNYEAQ. The CDR3 is 15 residues long. The CDR3 coding sequence is TGTGCCAGCAGCCCCCGTGGTTGGGCGGCCGGGGAGCTGTTTTTT. This codes for CASSPRGWAAGELFF.